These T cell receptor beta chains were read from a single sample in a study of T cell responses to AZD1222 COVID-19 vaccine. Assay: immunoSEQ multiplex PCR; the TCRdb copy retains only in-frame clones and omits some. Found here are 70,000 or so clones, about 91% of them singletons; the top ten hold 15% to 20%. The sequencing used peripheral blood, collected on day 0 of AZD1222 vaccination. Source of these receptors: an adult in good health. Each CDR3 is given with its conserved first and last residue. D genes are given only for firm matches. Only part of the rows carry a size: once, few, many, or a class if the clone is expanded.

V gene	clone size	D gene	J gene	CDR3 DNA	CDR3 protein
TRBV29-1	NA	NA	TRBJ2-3	TGCAGCGTTGAAGATGTACAGCGGAGCACAGATACGCAGTATTTT	CSVEDVQRSTDTQYF
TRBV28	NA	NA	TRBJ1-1	TGTGCCAGCAGTCGTCAAACAGGGGCTTTCTTT	CASSRQTGAFF
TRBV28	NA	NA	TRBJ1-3	TGTGCCAGCAGTAGTTTAGATCCTGGAAACACCATATATTTT	CASSSLDPGNTIYF
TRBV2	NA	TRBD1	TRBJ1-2	TGTGCCAGCAGATTATCCAGGGGGGTAAAGTATGGCTACACCTTC	CASRLSRGVKYGYTF
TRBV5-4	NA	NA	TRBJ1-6	TGTGCCAGCACCCCAGGACAGCAGAATTCACCCCTCCACTTT	CASTPGQQNSPLHF
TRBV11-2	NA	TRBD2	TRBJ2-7	TGTGCCAGCAGCTTAGATGGCTGGGGAGGGACCTACGAGCAGTACTTC	CASSLDGWGGTYEQYF
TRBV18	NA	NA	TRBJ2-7	TGTGCCAGCTCACCACAACGAGAGCAGTACTTC	CASSPQREQYF
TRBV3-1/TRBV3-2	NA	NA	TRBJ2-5	TGTGCCAGCAGCCAACTACAACAAGAGACCCAGTACTTC	CASSQLQQETQYF
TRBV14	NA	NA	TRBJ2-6	TGTGCCAGCAGCCTGACGGCTGGGGCCAACGTCCTGACTTTC	CASSLTAGANVLTF
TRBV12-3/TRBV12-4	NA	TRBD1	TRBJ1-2	TGTGCCAGCAGTACCCGACAGGGGAATGGCTACACCTTC	CASSTRQGNGYTF
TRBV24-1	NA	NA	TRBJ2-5	TGTGCCACCAGTGATTTGCCCGGGACGAAAGAGACCCAGTACTTC	CATSDLPGTKETQYF
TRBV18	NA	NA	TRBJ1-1	TGTGCCAGCTCACCATCCGGGGAGGAAGCTTTCTTT	CASSPSGEEAFF
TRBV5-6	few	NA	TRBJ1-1	TGTGCCAGCAGCTTGACAGGAGGGGGACCTGAAGCTTTCTTT	CASSLTGGGPEAFF
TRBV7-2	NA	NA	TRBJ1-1	TGTGCCAGCGATTCTTACGGGACGGTGAACACTGAAGCTTTCTTT	CASDSYGTVNTEAFF
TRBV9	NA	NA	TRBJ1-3	TGTGCCAGCAGCGTAGAGGATGGTGGGTTGGGAAACACCATATATTTT	CASSVEDGGLGNTIYF
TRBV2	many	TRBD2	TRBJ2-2	TGTGCCAGCAGTGCGGTTGCGGGACTAGCGGCCCGGAGGGGCACCGGGGAGCTGTTTTTT	CASSAVAGLAARRGTGELFF
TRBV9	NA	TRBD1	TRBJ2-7	TGTGCCAGCAGCCCCAGACAGGGCTACGAGCAGTACTTC	CASSPRQGYEQYF
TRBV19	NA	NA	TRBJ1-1	TGTGCCAGTAGTTGGGGAAGCACTGAAGCTTTCTTT	CASSWGSTEAFF
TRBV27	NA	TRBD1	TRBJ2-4	TGTGCCAGCAGTCAGGGACCGGGACAGATAGCCAAAAACATTCAGTACTTC	CASSQGPGQIAKNIQYF
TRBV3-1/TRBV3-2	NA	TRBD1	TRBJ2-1	TGTGCCAGCAGCCAATCCCCGGGACAGGGGGTTGAAAATGAGCAGTTCTTC	CASSQSPGQGVENEQFF
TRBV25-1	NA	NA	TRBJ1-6	TGTGCCAGCAGTGCGCCAGGGGCTTCGGATTCACCCCTCCACTTT	CASSAPGASDSPLHF
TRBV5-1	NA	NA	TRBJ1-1	TGCGCCAGCAGCTTGAGCCAGGGAAGTCGACGCACTGAAGCTTTCTTT	CASSLSQGSRRTEAFF
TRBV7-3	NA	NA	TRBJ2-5	TGTGCCAGCAGCTTAGGCCTGGGGGAGACCCAGTACTTC	CASSLGLGETQYF
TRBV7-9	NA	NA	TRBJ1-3	TGTGCCAGCAGCTTAGAAGAAGGAAACACCATATATTTT	CASSLEEGNTIYF
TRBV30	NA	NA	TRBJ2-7	TGTGCCTGGAGGATCACGGGACTCCATTCGGGGGAGCAGTACTTC	CAWRITGLHSGEQYF
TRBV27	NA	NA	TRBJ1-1	TGTGCCAGCACCCCGTGGGGTTCTCTCACTGAAGCTTTCTTT	CASTPWGSLTEAFF
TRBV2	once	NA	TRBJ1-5	TGTGCCAGCAGTGTAGCACCCGGCGGGGGTCATAGCAATCAGCCCCAGCATTTT	CASSVAPGGGHSNQPQHF
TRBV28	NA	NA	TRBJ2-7	TGTGCCAGCAGTCCCAGCGTTTCTGAGTACGAGCAGTACTTC	CASSPSVSEYEQYF
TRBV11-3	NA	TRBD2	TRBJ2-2	TGTGCCAGCAGCTTATCACTAGCGGGTACCGGGGAGCTGTTTTTT	CASSLSLAGTGELFF
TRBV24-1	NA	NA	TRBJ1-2	TGTGCCACCTCTTCCACTTGGGGTGGCTACACCTTC	CATSSTWGGYTF
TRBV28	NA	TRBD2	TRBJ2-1	TGTGCCAGCACCTTCGGGACTAGTAGCTACAATGAGCAGTTCTTC	CASTFGTSSYNEQFF
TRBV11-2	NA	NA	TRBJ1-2	TGTGCCAGCAGCCATAGACCGACCGCGGGGGGCTACACCTTC	CASSHRPTAGGYTF
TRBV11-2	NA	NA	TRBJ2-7	TGTGCCAGCAGCTTAGATGGCGGTGGGGCCTACGAGCAGTACTTC	CASSLDGGGAYEQYF
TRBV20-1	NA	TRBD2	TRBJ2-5	TGCAGTGCTAGTCCTTTAGCGGGAGGCCGGAGGGAGACCCAGTACTTC	CSASPLAGGRRETQYF
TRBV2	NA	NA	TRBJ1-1	TGTGCCAGCAGTGCGACTGTGAACACTGAAGCTTTCTTT	CASSATVNTEAFF